This T cell receptor (beta chain) was obtained from a study of CD8 T cells in Susac syndrome (dated by TCRdb to between 2019 and 2020). Regarding the research as a whole: Of the Susac syndrome patients who were sequenced, more than 5 had clinically active disease and eight were in clinical remission. At the time of blood withdrawal, Susac syndrome patients were either therapy-naive, taking corticosteroids (with some also receiving IVIg), or on IVIg alone. The study used repertoire sequencing to test whether antigen drove CD8+ T cell activation and differentiation in Susac syndrome. The clonality of the CD8+ T cell repertoire was compared across approximately 11 healthy donors, 14 Susac syndrome patients and fewer than 16 multiple sclerosis patients. What the research found in general, with its limitations: The number of individuals in the TCR sequencing and HLA analysis was acknowledged as relatively small. Looking at Susac-specific public clones, the researchers identified about 15 in the total CD8+ repertoire and five in the CD8+ TEMRA repertoire. Susac syndrome CD8+ repertoires showed clonal expansion, highest in CD8+ TEMRA cells and greater in clinically active than remitting patients.

RNA was extracted using the RNeasy kit, and roughly 0.5 to 1 microgram was reverse transcribed with random hexamers. The immunoSEQ multiplex PCR assay, which covers 54 Vbeta and 13 Jbeta segments, was used to amplify TCR beta CDR3 regions. PCR amplification bias was corrected by using a synthetic template baseline for primer optimization and computational correction. The authors processed their data as follows. Reads were annotated to V, D and J genes per IMGT and analyzed with immunoSEQ Analyzer, keeping only productive sequences. To calculate clonality, Shannon entropy was normalized by log2 of the number of productive unique sequences and then subtracted from one. Public and private clones were assessed among the 100 most prevalent clones of each patient and control. Clones were defined as Susac-specific when absent from the healthy and MS cohorts, from fewer than 1,200 published viral clones and from other ImmuneACCESS disease sequences. TCRdb reworked the public reads: Q25 trimming with fastp, MiXCR clone assembly, productive beta chains retained. Rows with one shared CDR3 protein collapse into an entry with the most common genes and DNA. Here the V and J calls rest on TCRdb's processing, not on the authors' analysis. Here the sample has 95,000 to 150,000 distinct CDR3 sequences; 90% to 95% occur a single time. About 0.29% of the sample lies in the top ten.

Counted from cysteine to phenylalanine, this CDR3 has 13 amino acids. Only the CDR3 DNA is retained, 39 bases long and in frame from the first base. V is reduced by 5 bases and J by 5 bases, leaving a spacing of 15 bases between them. CDR1 and CDR2 are read off the germline V gene as SQVTM and ANQGSEA. Peripheral blood CD8+ and CD4+ T cells from healthy donors, Susac syndrome patients and multiple sclerosis patients were profiled using high-throughput TCR beta sequencing. The Susac syndrome patients fulfilled recently defined diagnostic criteria for either definite or probable disease. Bulk CD8+ and CD4+ T cells were purified by magnetic negative isolation, while CD8+ TEMRA cells were enriched using FACS. Blood was collected in EDTA tubes and processed within 24 hours, with PBMCs isolated through density gradient centrifugation. PBMCs intended for TCR sequencing were frozen in liquid nitrogen and were later thawed in a 37 degrees C water bath. The sorted or isolated CD4+, CD8+ and CD8+ TEMRA cells had a purity of 90% or higher.

Regarding this clonotype: The specificity of this receptor is unknown. No qualities accompany the bases; no much larger clone lies one base away.

The sequence links TRBV29-1 to TRBJ1-1, and perhaps TRBD1 as D gene, on 5 matching bases. The source is a human donor with Susac syndrome. Material for sequencing was CD8+ T cells from PBMCs. The nucleotides are TGCAGCGTTCCCAAGGAGGGGCGGACTGAAGCTTTCTTT. This sequence encodes CSVPKEGRTEAFF.